This record concerns one TCR beta chain sequence. The sample is drawn from a study of control samples from healthy donors and cancer patients. The CDR3 spans 15 residues. V shed 6 bases and J 4 bases; nucleotides not matched to a gene: 7. Per the germline V gene, CDR1 is LNHDA and CDR2 is SQIVND (reference sequence). This table comes from immunoSEQ multiplex PCR, and its TCRdb copy is limited to in-frame clones, with some not included. Of more than 70,000 clones in the sample, roughly nine tenths were seen once. Sequencing was carried out using blood. The chain combines TRBV19 with TRBJ2-2; 8 bases fit TRBD1. The receptor's source is a woman aged 25 to 39 in good health. Here the CDR3 reads CASSRGQGGTGELFF. Written as DNA, the CDR3 is TGTGCCAGTAGCCGAGGACAGGGCGGCACCGGGGAGCTGTTTTTT.